Shown below are 2 T cell receptor beta chains from a single sample sequenced in a study of cytomegalovirus exposure and HLA in healthy donors. PCR primers comprised 60 Vbeta and 13 Jbeta primers. The protocol was immunoSEQ multiplex PCR, while the TCRdb copy is restricted to in-frame clones and leaves out a portion. The table has roughly 100,000 clones, 83% seen once. The sequenced sample consisted of PBMCs. These receptors were taken from a man between 18 and 29 years old in good health and CMV-seronegative.

The V call is TRBV29-1, the J call TRBJ2-4; 8 nucleotides agree with TRBD1. The V gene's germline CDR1 is SQVTM and CDR2 ANQGSEA. V dropped 7 bases and J dropped 2; count of bases not matched to a gene: 4. The CDR3 length is 13 residues. The CDR3 loop is CSGQGASKNIQYF. CDR3 sequence (DNA): TGCAGCGGGCAGGGGGCCTCCAAAAACATTCAGTACTTC.

The V call is TRBV5-1, the J call TRBJ1-3; the D gene is possibly TRBD1 (5 bases). This CDR3 comprises 14 residues. The germline V gene has CDR1 SGHRS and CDR2 YFSETQ. Trimming shortened V by 4 bases and J by 0 bases, and 8 bases separated the two germline ends. CDR3 loop: CASSLTGSGNTIYF. The CDR3 region has the DNA TGCGCCAGCAGCCTTACAGGCTCTGGAAACACCATATATTTT.